One and the same sample provided the 28 T cell receptor beta chains below, sequenced in a study of blood T cell repertoires in COVID-19. Repertoires were generated with immunoSEQ multiplex PCR, while TCRdb's copy carries only in-frame clones and drops some. This sample has over 600,000 clones, with approximately 90% found just once. The sequenced material came from peripheral blood. These TCRs come from a woman aged 18-30 years with acute or convalescent COVID-19.

J is TRBJ1-2 and V is TRBV27, with D maybe TRBD1 (6 bases). The CDR3 consists of 13 residues. The germline V gene encodes CDR1 MNHEY and CDR2 SMNVEV (reference sequence). V lost 5 bases, J lost 8 bases, and 15 bases lay in between. The CDR3 here is CASSRSGGGGYTF. CDR3 nucleotides: TGTGCCAGCAGTCGATCCGGGGGGGGCGGCTACACCTTC.

This chain links TRBV6-6 with TRBJ1-2; 7 nucleotides line up with TRBD1. CDR3 length: 14 amino acids. The V and J ends lost 5 bases and 7 bases, in that order; junction bases with no gene match: 10. Germline V lookup: CDR1 MNHNY, CDR2 SVGAGI (reference sequence). CDR3 in amino acids: CASSPDREVSGYTF. In nucleotides, the CDR3 is TGTGCCAGCAGTCCTGACAGGGAGGTGTCTGGCTACACCTTC.

This chain connects TRBV5-4 to TRBJ2-1, with D tentatively TRBD2 (6 bases). CDR3 length: 15 residues. Germline assignment: CDR1 SGHNT and CDR2 YYREEE (reference sequence). V was clipped by 1 base and J by 6 bases, with 14 bases between them. The CDR3 reads CASSLSLALLNEQFF. CDR3 DNA sequence: TGTGCCAGCAGCTTGTCACTAGCCCTCCTCAATGAGCAGTTCTTC.

The V call is TRBV3-1 (or the pseudogene TRBV3-2), the J call TRBJ2-7; 7 bases agree with TRBD1. Germline lookup yields CDR1 LGHDT and CDR2 YNNKEL (reference sequence). The V gene end was trimmed by 4 bases and the J gene end by 5 bases; junction bases not matched to a gene: 8. The CDR3 is 14 amino acids. CDR3 in DNA: TGTGCCAGCAGCCTTAAGAGACAGGGTAACGAGCAGTACTTC. Translated: CASSLKRQGNEQYF.

V and J are TRBV28 and TRBJ2-3; 8 bases align to TRBD1. CDR1 MDHEN and CDR2 SYDVKM come from the germline V gene. The CDR3 totals 15 residues. With V trimmed by 7 bases and J by 4 bases, 10 bases remained unmatched. CDR3 sequence: CASIPLPGGADTQYF. CDR3 DNA sequence: TGTGCCAGCATCCCTTTACCAGGGGGCGCAGATACGCAGTATTTT.

This clone came up once. The V and J genes are TRBV27 and TRBJ1-5; D call uncertain. Trimming removed 6 bases from V and 3 bases from J, with 12 bases in between. The CDR3 runs 14 residues. Germline CDR1 reads MNHEY; CDR2 reads SMNVEV (reference sequence). The CDR3, as DNA: TGTGCCAGCAGCTATGGACTGAACAATCAGCCCCAGCATTTT. Amino acids: CASSYGLNNQPQHF.

This rearrangement joins TRBV30 to TRBJ2-3; TRBD2 matches at 8 bases. The CDR3 spans 13 residues. Unmatched junction bases numbered 6, after V lost 2 bases and J lost 8 bases. Per the germline V gene, CDR1 is GTSNPN and CDR2 is SVGIG (reference sequence). The CDR3: CAWSTGGLGTQYF. CDR3 bases: TGTGCCTGGAGTACGGGGGGGCTTGGTACGCAGTATTTT.

The J gene is TRBJ1-1, the V gene TRBV2, with 9 nucleotides matching TRBD1. Germline loops: CDR1 SNHLY, CDR2 FYNNEI. The CDR3 consists of 12 residues. Trimming at V came to 9 bases and at J to 3 bases, leaving 2 bases not matched to a gene. In nucleotides, the CDR3 is TGTGCCAGTGGACAGGGGTACACTGAAGCTTTCTTT. Its translation: CASGQGYTEAFF.

The chain recombines TRBV29-1 with TRBJ2-7, with 8 bases matching TRBD2. In germline, CDR1 is SQVTM, CDR2 ANQGSEA. This CDR3 contains 13 residues. V shed 5 bases, J shed 3 bases, and the junction held 6 bases outside the gene matches. The CDR3 DNA reads TGCAGCGTTACAACCCGGGAGGGCTACGAGCAGTACTTC. Translated: CSVTTREGYEQYF.

This chain links TRBV15 with TRBJ1-1; no reliable D call. V was trimmed by 0 bases and J by 9 bases, leaving 11 bases between them. The CDR3 contains 13 residues. In germline, CDR1 is LNHNV, CDR2 YYDKDF (reference sequence). In nucleotides, the CDR3 is TGTGCCACCAGCAGAGATCGGGAAGGTCAAGCTTTCTTT. Translation gives CATSRDREGQAFF.

V usage is TRBV9 and J usage is TRBJ1-6, with TRBD1 matching 10 bases. The germline V gene has CDR1 SGDLS and CDR2 YYNGEE. The CDR3 runs to 14 residues. V lost 6 bases to trimming and J lost 5 bases; unmatched junction nucleotides: 2. In nucleotides, the CDR3 is TGTGCCAGCACCGGGACAGGGGATAATTCACCCCTCCACTTT. It codes for CASTGTGDNSPLHF.

This rearrangement joins TRBV15 to TRBJ1-2; TRBD1 matches 7 bases. The CDR3 sequence is 17 residues long. V shed 0 bases and J 3 bases; nucleotides not matched to a gene: 10. Looked up from germline, CDR1 is LNHNV and CDR2 is YYDKDF (reference sequence). CDR3 sequence (DNA): TGTGCCACCAGCAGAGATCTACGGCAGGGGGTTCACTATGGCTACACCTTC. This translates into CATSRDLRQGVHYGYTF.

This clone appeared a few times. The rearrangement links TRBV19 to TRBJ1-5; 9 positions agree with TRBD1. This CDR3 has 15 residues. Per the germline V gene, CDR1 is LNHDA and CDR2 is SQIVND (reference sequence). With 3 bases clipped from V and 7 bases from J, the junction kept 7 bases outside the gene matches. DNA of the CDR3: TGTGCCAGTAGTATTTCGCCGGACAGGGGACAGCCCCAGCATTTT. Translated: CASSISPDRGQPQHF.

CDR3 sequence (DNA): TGTGCCAGCAGTCACACAGCTAACTATGGCTACACCTTC. As protein: CASSHTANYGYTF. This chain joins TRBV6-5 and TRBJ1-2; D unclear. Germline lookup yields CDR1 MNHEY and CDR2 SVGAGI. The CDR3 runs 13 residues. The germline V and J ends were trimmed by 5 bases and 0 bases, with 7 bases remaining between them.

CDR3 nucleotide sequence: TGTGCCAGCAGCCCAGGAGGGGCCCCCCCTGGAAACACCATATATTTT. This sequence encodes CASSPGGAPPGNTIYF. The chain employs TRBV28 and TRBJ1-3; a possible D gene is TRBD1 (5 bases). V dropped 6 bases and J dropped 2 bases, with 17 bases sitting between them. Germline-derived CDR1 and CDR2 are MDHEN and SYDVKM. This CDR3 is 16 amino acids long.

The chain uses TRBV15 and TRBJ2-3, with 7 bases that match TRBD2. J gave up 2 bases and V 0 bases, and 11 bases lay outside the gene matches. The CDR3 spans 18 residues. Germline CDR1 is LNHNV and CDR2 is YYDKDF (reference sequence). The CDR3, as DNA: TGTGCCACCAGCAGAGATTTTGGAAACGGGGGGTACACAGATACGCAGTATTTT. Residues: CATSRDFGNGGYTDTQYF.

V usage is TRBV5-1 and J usage is TRBJ2-2; TRBD2 aligns across 7 bases. Germline CDR1 SGHRS, CDR2 YFSETQ. The junction had 4 bases not matched to a gene; V was cut back by 0 bases and J by 2 bases. The CDR3 consists of 16 residues. The CDR3 region has the DNA TGCGCCAGCAGCTTGGAAGCGGGGATTAACACCGGGGAGCTGTTTTTT. Encoded protein: CASSLEAGINTGELFF.

On this clone itself: The sample holds other DNA sequences that translate to the same CDR3. The rearrangement joins TRBV12-3 or TRBV12-4 to TRBJ1-2; no clear D gene. Trimming took off 6 bases at V and 8 bases at J, with 10 bases between the two ends. The CDR3 spans 11 residues. Here the CDR3 reads CASSLGGGYTF. CDR3 DNA sequence: TGTGCCAGCAGCCTGGGAGGCGGCTACACCTTC.

V gene TRBV6-5 combines with J gene TRBJ1-6; tentative D call: TRBD1 (5 bases). V lost 2 bases and J 10 bases, leaving 12 bases between the germline ends. This CDR3 is 14 amino acids long. Germline V gene sequence: CDR1 MNHEY, CDR2 SVGAGI. In DNA, the CDR3 is TGTGCCAGCAGTTACGACAGTTTTAAATCACCCCTCCACTTT. This gives the protein CASSYDSFKSPLHF.

In its sample, this clone was seen a few times. V usage is TRBV7-9 and J usage is TRBJ1-6; 12 bases match TRBD1. With V trimmed by 5 bases and J by 7 bases, 9 bases remained unmatched. The CDR3 contains 17 residues. Germline CDR1 reads SEHNR; CDR2 reads FQNEAQ (reference sequence). The CDR3 protein is CASSRLGTGGGNSPLHF. In nucleotides, the CDR3 is TGTGCCAGCAGCCGTCTCGGGACAGGGGGCGGAAATTCACCCCTCCACTTT.

The CDR3 reads CSVGEGPGTEAFF. CDR3 in DNA: TGCAGCGTTGGAGAGGGGCCGGGCACTGAAGCTTTCTTT. This chain joins TRBV29-1 and TRBJ1-1; possibly TRBD1 for D (5 bases). CDR1 SQVTM and CDR2 ANQGSEA come from the germline V gene. V was cut by 4 bases and J by 4 bases, with 13 bases left in between. The CDR3 runs to 13 residues.

J is TRBJ2-1 and V is TRBV24-1; D is possibly TRBD2 (5 bases). Trimming took off 7 bases at V and 9 bases at J, with 12 bases between the two ends. The CDR3 consists of 12 residues. Looked up from germline, CDR1 is KGHDR and CDR2 is SFDVKD. In DNA, the CDR3 is TGTGCCACCAGGTCCTTCGGAGGTGAGCAGTTCTTC. Translating gives CATRSFGGEQFF.

The chain employs TRBV6-5 and TRBJ2-3; maybe TRBD1 (5 bases). The germline CDR1 and CDR2 sequences are MNHEY and SVGAGI. This CDR3 is built from 13 residues. V lost 5 bases, J lost 4 bases, and 10 bases lay in between. The CDR3 loop reads CASSKRGADTQYF. The DNA of the CDR3 is TGTGCCAGCAGTAAAAGGGGTGCAGATACGCAGTATTTT.

V is TRBV6-1 and J is TRBJ1-1; no clear D gene. CDR3 size: 13 residues. The germline V gene has CDR1 MNHNS and CDR2 SASEGT. Trimming cost V 1 base and J 7 bases, with 10 bases left between them. The CDR3, as DNA: TGTGCCAGCAGTGAAGGGGAGGCAGTTGAAGCTTTCTTT. Amino acid sequence: CASSEGEAVEAFF.

The rearrangement uses TRBV4-1 and TRBJ2-7; 7 bases match TRBD1. Unmatched junction bases numbered 2, after V lost 3 bases and J lost 3 bases. This CDR3 has 13 amino acids. From germline, CDR1 is MGHRA and CDR2 YSYEKL. Here the CDR3 reads CASSHRDSYEQYF. The CDR3 nucleotides are TGCGCCAGCAGCCACCGGGACAGCTACGAGCAGTACTTC.

The J gene is TRBJ1-1, the V gene TRBV19; 7 nucleotides agree with TRBD1. V shed 7 bases, J shed 1 base, and the junction held 9 bases outside the gene matches. There are 15 residues in the CDR3. Germline CDR1 LNHDA, CDR2 SQIVND (reference sequence). CDR3 DNA: TGTGCCAGTACCCTCCAGGGACAGCCGAACACTGAAGCTTTCTTT. Amino acids: CASTLQGQPNTEAFF.

This sequence joins TRBV21-1 and TRBJ2-1; the table's D call, TRBD1, has no DNA check behind it. TRBV21-1 represents a pseudogene. The CDR3 length is 16 residues. CDR3 region: CASSKNRGRPYNEQFF. DNA for the CDR3: TGTGCCAGCAGCAAAAACAGGGGGCGCCCCTACAATGAGCAGTTCTTC.

The chain combines TRBV29-1 with TRBJ2-3; D perhaps matches TRBD2 (5 bases). The V gene's germline CDR1 is SQVTM and CDR2 ANQGSEA. CDR3 size: 12 residues. V dropped 4 bases and J dropped 6 bases, with 11 bases sitting between them. CDR3 in DNA: TGCAGCGTTGTCCGGGGTCCTGATACGCAGTATTTT. Translation gives CSVVRGPDTQYF.